This is a list of T cell receptor beta chains from one sample in a study of blood T cell repertoires in COVID-19. Sequencing used immunoSEQ multiplex PCR; TCRdb keeps in-frame clones, though not all of them. The table records a few hundred thousand clones, approximately 85% of them present only once. Sequencing was carried out using peripheral blood. The receptors were sampled from a human donor in a cohort sampled during active COVID-19. The CDR3 runs from the conserved cysteine through the conserved F or W. The D gene is left open where the match is weak. Part of the rows lack a size; the others show once, few, many or a class for expanded clones.

DNA	CDR3	size	J	V	D
TGTGCCAGTAGTCCCCAAGCCGGGACAGGGGACTCACCCCTCCACTTT	CASSPQAGTGDSPLHF	few	TRBJ1-6	TRBV19	TRBD1
TGCGCCAGCAGCACGCCGGTGGACTCCTACCGCTACGAGCAGTACTTC	CASSTPVDSYRYEQYF	.	TRBJ2-7	TRBV5-1	.
TGCGCCAGCAGCCTTCAGGCGAAGAACACTGAAGCTTTCTTT	CASSLQAKNTEAFF	.	TRBJ1-1	TRBV5-1	.
TGTGCCAGTAGTACCAGACAGGGGGCCGGGGAGCTGTTTTTT	CASSTRQGAGELFF	.	TRBJ2-2	TRBV19	TRBD1
TGTGCCAGTAGTATCCGACAGGGCCTCTCTGGAAACACCATATATTTT	CASSIRQGLSGNTIYF	.	TRBJ1-3	TRBV19	TRBD1
TGCGCCAGCAGGGGACTAGCGGGGGGGACTGAGCAGTTCTTC	CASRGLAGGTEQFF	.	TRBJ2-1	TRBV5-1	TRBD2
TGTGCCAGCAGCTTAGACAGGCCTACCTACAATGAGCAGTTCTTC	CASSLDRPTYNEQFF	.	TRBJ2-1	TRBV11-2	.
TGTGCCACCAGGGGCTCGCGGGGGACGGCGGCTGAAGCTTTCTTT	CATRGSRGTAAEAFF	.	TRBJ1-1	TRBV10-3	.
TGTGCCAGCAGGATAGGTATAAGCGGCTACGAGCAGTACTTC	CASRIGISGYEQYF	.	TRBJ2-7	TRBV7-2	.
TGTGCCAGCGAACTCCAGGGTTTTGGCTACACCTTC	CASELQGFGYTF	few	TRBJ1-2	TRBV2	.
TGTGCCAGCAGTTTTCTAGCGGGGGTCTACAATGAGCAGTTCTTC	CASSFLAGVYNEQFF	once	TRBJ2-1	TRBV27	TRBD2
TGTGCCACCAGTGATTCCAGGGGGCCCTCCTACGAGCAGTACTTC	CATSDSRGPSYEQYF	.	TRBJ2-7	TRBV24-1	TRBD1
TGTGCCAGCAGCCCCGGGACAGGGCGAGAAAAACTGTTTTTT	CASSPGTGREKLFF	.	TRBJ1-4	TRBV3-1/TRBV3-2	TRBD1
TGTGCCAGCAGCCAAGGGGGGGAGGGGGTGATGGAGACCCAGTACTTC	CASSQGGEGVMETQYF	once	TRBJ2-5	TRBV3-1/TRBV3-2	.
TGTGCCAGCAGTCCCAGGGAAGATAACACTGAAGCTTTCTTT	CASSPREDNTEAFF	.	TRBJ1-1	TRBV2	.
TGTGCCACCAGTGACTCGACAGGGCACTCCTTCTACGAGCAGTACTTC	CATSDSTGHSFYEQYF	.	TRBJ2-7	TRBV24-1	TRBD1
TGTGCCAGCAGCCAAGATAACAGGAACTATGGCTACACCTTC	CASSQDNRNYGYTF	.	TRBJ1-2	TRBV3-1/TRBV3-2	.
TGTGCCAGCAGCCCTCGACAGGGAAGGCGACAAGAGACCCAGTACTTC	CASSPRQGRRQETQYF	.	TRBJ2-5	TRBV3-1/TRBV3-2	TRBD1
TGTGCCAGCAGCGACGGACAGAAGCAGTTCTTC	CASSDGQKQFF	.	TRBJ2-1	TRBV7-3	.
TGTGCCAGCAGCTCTTGGGACAGGCAATATTCACCCCTCCACTTT	CASSSWDRQYSPLHF	.	TRBJ1-6	TRBV7-9	TRBD1
TGTGCCAGCAGTGTCTCTCGTTACAATGAGCAGTTCTTC	CASSVSRYNEQFF	.	TRBJ2-1	TRBV2	.
TGTGCCAGTAGGACGGGACAGGGCGCCTACGAGCAGTACTTC	CASRTGQGAYEQYF	.	TRBJ2-7	TRBV19	TRBD1
TGTGCCAGCCACCCCGGACAGGCGGCTACGCAGCCCCAGCATTTT	CASHPGQAATQPQHF	.	TRBJ1-5	TRBV2	TRBD1
TGCAGTGCTAGTTTCGGGTATAGCAATCAGCCCCAGCATTTT	CSASFGYSNQPQHF	.	TRBJ1-5	TRBV20-1	.
TGTGCCAGCAGCGAGCTCGACAGGATCTACGAGCAGTACTTC	CASSELDRIYEQYF	.	TRBJ2-7	TRBV5-6	.
TGTGCCAGCAGTACGGGAAATAACCCCTATGGCTACACCTTC	CASSTGNNPYGYTF	.	TRBJ1-2	TRBV6-5	.
TGTGCCAGCAGCGGTGGAGAGACAGGGAAATTTGGCTACACCTTC	CASSGGETGKFGYTF	.	TRBJ1-2	TRBV9	TRBD1
TGTGCCAGCAGCCCCACCCGGGGGTATGAGCAGTTCTTC	CASSPTRGYEQFF	.	TRBJ2-1	TRBV7-3	.
TGTGCCAGCAGTCTCCGGGACAAGGAAAAACTGTTTTTT	CASSLRDKEKLFF	.	TRBJ1-4	TRBV2	.
TGTGCCAGAAGCTTTTGTGCGGAGGGCCCGCTGGGGCCAACTAATGAAAAACTGTTTTTT	CARSFCAEGPLGPTNEKLFF	.	TRBJ1-4	TRBV5-3	.
TGTGCCAGCAGCCCGACTACCTACACCGGGGAGCTGTTTTTT	CASSPTTYTGELFF	.	TRBJ2-2	TRBV5-6	.
TGTGCCAGTAGCATCAGTACAGCATACGAGCAGTACTTC	CASSISTAYEQYF	.	TRBJ2-7	TRBV19	.
TGTGCCAGCAGCCGGGAACTAAACACAAACACTGAAGCTTTCTTT	CASSRELNTNTEAFF	once	TRBJ1-1	TRBV7-9	.
TGTGCCAGCTCACTCCGTCTACAGGGGGAGGAGACCCAGTACTTC	CASSLRLQGEETQYF	.	TRBJ2-5	TRBV18	TRBD1
TGTGCCAGCAGCCCCCAGTGGGGGGAGGCTTCACCCCTCCACTTT	CASSPQWGEASPLHF	.	TRBJ1-6	TRBV5-6	.
TGTGCCAGCTCACCCGAGTCGGCAGCGGGGACCGGGGAGCTGTTTTTT	CASSPESAAGTGELFF	.	TRBJ2-2	TRBV18	TRBD2
TGTGCCTGGAAAAGGACAGACACAACTAATGAAAAACTGTTTTTT	CAWKRTDTTNEKLFF	once	TRBJ1-4	TRBV30	.
TGTGCCAGCACTCAAAGCGGGACAGGGCTCAATGAGCAGTTCTTC	CASTQSGTGLNEQFF	.	TRBJ2-1	TRBV27	TRBD1
TGTGCCAGCAGCCAACCCCTACAGCCCGGACTAGCGGGGAGCTCCTACAATGAGCAGTTCTTC	CASSQPLQPGLAGSSYNEQFF	.	TRBJ2-1	TRBV9	TRBD2
TGTGCCAGCAGCTTAAGAAGCGGAAGGGGGCGGGGTGGCTACACCTTC	CASSLRSGRGRGGYTF	.	TRBJ1-2	TRBV7-8	TRBD1
TGTGCCAGCAGTGAAATACAGGGAGGGGGGCCCCAGCATTTT	CASSEIQGGGPQHF	.	TRBJ1-5	TRBV6-1	.
TGCGCCAGCAGCCAACCCGGGCTAAGGACTAACCTCTACGAGCAGTACTTC	CASSQPGLRTNLYEQYF	.	TRBJ2-7	TRBV4-1	.
TGTGCCAGCACACGTGGGGGCACTGGAAACACCATATATTTT	CASTRGGTGNTIYF	many	TRBJ1-3	TRBV6-5	.
TGTGCCAGCAGCTTAGGGACAGGGGAACAGCCCCAGCATTTT	CASSLGTGEQPQHF	.	TRBJ1-5	TRBV5-6	TRBD1
TGTGCCAGCAGCCAAGACGGTTCGCGGTACAATGAGCAGTTCTTC	CASSQDGSRYNEQFF	.	TRBJ2-1	TRBV4-2	.
TGTGCCAGTAGACAGGGACGCCTCTATGGCTACACCTTC	CASRQGRLYGYTF	.	TRBJ1-2	TRBV12-3/TRBV12-4	TRBD1
TGTGCCAGCAGACGGACAGGCGAGTTTGAAGCTTTCTTT	CASRRTGEFEAFF	few	TRBJ1-1	TRBV2	TRBD1
TGTGCCAGCAGCTGGGCACCGGGACAGGGGACCGATACGCAGTATTTT	CASSWAPGQGTDTQYF	.	TRBJ2-3	TRBV5-5	TRBD1
TGCGCCAGCAGCCAAGAACCGGGACAGGGACGGCAGCCCCAGCATTTT	CASSQEPGQGRQPQHF	.	TRBJ1-5	TRBV4-1	TRBD1
TGTGCCAGCAATTTCCAACTAGTCAGCACCGGGGAGCTGTTTTTT	CASNFQLVSTGELFF	.	TRBJ2-2	TRBV7-9	.
TGTGCCAGCACCTCTTCCCAGGCCCTCACCGGGGAGCTGTTTTTT	CASTSSQALTGELFF	.	TRBJ2-2	TRBV27	.
TGTGCCAGCAGCCTAGGGACAGTAGATCAAGCTTTCTTT	CASSLGTVDQAFF	many	TRBJ1-1	TRBV3-1/TRBV3-2	TRBD1
TGTGCCAGCAGCGCGGACAGAGGTTTAGTCAATGAGCAGTTCTTC	CASSADRGLVNEQFF	.	TRBJ2-1	TRBV9	.
TGTGCCAGCACGAGGACAGCCGCAACTAATGAAAAACTGTTTTTT	CASTRTAATNEKLFF	.	TRBJ1-4	TRBV6-5	.
TGTGCCAGCAGCCGAGGGGGCAGGGGAGATGGCTATGGCTACACCTTC	CASSRGGRGDGYGYTF	once	TRBJ1-2	TRBV9	TRBD1